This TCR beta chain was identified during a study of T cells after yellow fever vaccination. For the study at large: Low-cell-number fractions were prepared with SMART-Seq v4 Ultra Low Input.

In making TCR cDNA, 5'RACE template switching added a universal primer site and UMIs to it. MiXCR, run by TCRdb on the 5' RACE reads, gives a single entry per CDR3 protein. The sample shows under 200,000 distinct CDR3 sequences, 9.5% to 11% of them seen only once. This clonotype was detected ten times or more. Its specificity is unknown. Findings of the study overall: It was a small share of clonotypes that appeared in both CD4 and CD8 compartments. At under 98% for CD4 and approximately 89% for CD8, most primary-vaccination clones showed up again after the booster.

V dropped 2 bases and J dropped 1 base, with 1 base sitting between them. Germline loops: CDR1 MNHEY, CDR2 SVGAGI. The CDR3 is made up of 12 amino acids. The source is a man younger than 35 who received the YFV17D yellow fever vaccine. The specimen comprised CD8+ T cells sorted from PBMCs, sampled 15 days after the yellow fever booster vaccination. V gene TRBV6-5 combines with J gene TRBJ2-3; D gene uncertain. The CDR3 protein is CASSYGTDTQYF. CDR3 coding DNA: TGTGCCAGCAGTTACGGCACAGATACGCAGTATTTT.